Below are 21 T cell receptor beta chains sequenced from a single sample in a study of cytomegalovirus exposure and HLA in healthy donors. The PCR made use of 60 Vbeta and 13 Jbeta primers. Assay used: immunoSEQ multiplex PCR; TCRdb lists only in-frame clones, some missing. Of tens of thousands of clones in the sample, around 60% are singletons; the top ten hold 2% to 2.5%. Sequencing was carried out using PBMCs. The origin of the receptors is a human donor in good health.

With regard to this clone: Its ends do not fully match the called genes, so a read error is possible. The chain is built from TRBV10-1 and TRBJ2-1, with 10 bases lining up with TRBD2. The CDR3 extends over 11 amino acids. Germline-derived CDR1 and CDR2 are WNHNN and SYGVQD (reference sequence). The CDR3 DNA sequence: TGCGCCAGCAGTGGAGCGGGGGGGCGTATCTTC. Protein product: CASSGAGGRIF.

This clone has just one count. The J gene is TRBJ1-2, the V gene TRBV18; tentatively, D is TRBD1 (5 bases). Between the trimmed V and J ends, which lost 5 bases and 5 bases, there was a span of 12 bases. CDR1 and CDR2 (germline): KGHSH, LQKENI. The CDR3 contains 13 residues. Written as DNA, the CDR3 is TGTGCCAGCTCAGACGACAGCTCTTATGGCTACACCTTC. Its protein is CASSDDSSYGYTF. Supplemented by reference TRBV18 and TRBJ1-2, the full variable domain reads NAGVMQNPRHLVRRRGQEARLRCSPMKGHSHVYWYRQLPEEGLKFMVYLQKENIIDESGMPKERFSAEFPKEGPSILRIQQVVRGDSAAYFCASSDDSSYGYTFGSGTRLTVV.

This clone has just a few counts. The CDR3 coding sequence is TGCGCCAGCAGCCAAGTGGATTTGGGACTTAGTTACACTGAAGCTTTCTTT. Translation: CASSQVDLGLSYTEAFF. The rearrangement joins TRBV4-1 to TRBJ1-1; D may be TRBD1 (5 bases). The CDR3 is 17 residues long. CDR1 and CDR2 (germline): MGHRA, YSYEKL. V was pared by 1 base and J by 3 bases, with 18 bases between.

The chain couples TRBV6-6 to TRBJ2-3; 8 bases are shared with TRBD1. V shed 2 bases, J shed 0 bases, and the junction held 4 bases outside the gene matches. Germline-derived CDR1 and CDR2 are MNHNY and SVGAGI (reference sequence). CDR3 length: 16 amino acids. This chain's CDR3 is CASSYQGAASTDTQYF. The CDR3 nucleotides read TGTGCCAGCAGTTACCAGGGGGCAGCTAGCACAGATACGCAGTATTTT.

V gene TRBV5-1 combines with J gene TRBJ1-6; D ambiguous. This CDR3 region has 17 residues. V dropped 5 bases and J dropped 7 bases, with 22 bases sitting between them. The germline CDR1 and CDR2 sequences are SGHRS and YFSETQ. The CDR3 DNA reads TGCGCCAGCAGTCTGGTAGGCCAGCCTTCGGGGAATTCACCCCTCCACTTT. Amino acid sequence: CASSLVGQPSGNSPLHF.

V usage is TRBV18 and J usage is TRBJ1-1, with TRBD1 matching 8 bases. The CDR3 consists of 16 residues. The ends lost 0 bases at V and 5 bases at J; junction bases unmatched: 8. Germline lookup yields CDR1 KGHSH and CDR2 LQKENI. The CDR3 nucleotides are TGTGCCAGCTCACCACCGTTCGGACAGGGACGGACTGAAGCTTTCTTT. This encodes CASSPPFGQGRTEAFF.

The chain links TRBV4-3 to TRBJ1-3, with D unresolved. V gave up 4 bases and J gave up 0 bases, with 7 bases separating them. Per germline, CDR1 LGHNA and CDR2 YSLEER. This CDR3 has 14 amino acids. The CDR3 here is CASSPRHSGNTIYF. DNA for the CDR3: TGCGCCAGCAGCCCCAGGCACTCTGGAAACACCATATATTTT.

This clone was seen a single time. The V gene is TRBV9, the J gene TRBJ1-5, with TRBD1 matching over 7 bases. The CDR3 has 15 residues. Germline V gene data show CDR1 as SGDLS and CDR2 as YYNGEE. J lost 5 bases, V lost 3 bases, and 8 bases had no gene match. The CDR3 sequence: CASSAGTAAHQPQHF. Here the CDR3 DNA reads TGTGCCAGCAGCGCGGGGACAGCTGCACATCAGCCCCAGCATTTT.

The chain couples TRBV4-3 to TRBJ1-1, with 7 nucleotides matching TRBD1. CDR1 is LGHNA, CDR2 YSLEER, per germline. The CDR3 length is 14 residues. With 0 bases clipped from V and 11 bases from J, the junction kept 9 bases outside the gene matches. In DNA form, the CDR3 reads TGCGCCAGCAGCCAAGAATATCTGCAGGGGGTGGCTTTCTTT. This codes for CASSQEYLQGVAFF.

V usage is TRBV10-3 and J usage is TRBJ2-1, with D possibly being TRBD2 (5 bases). In germline, CDR1 is ENHRY, CDR2 SYGVKD. The CDR3 is made up of 13 amino acids. The V end lost 6 bases, the J end lost 6 bases, and 12 bases lay between the germline ends. The CDR3 DNA is TGTGCCATCAGATTTGGACTGCCCAATGAGCAGTTCTTC. It translates to CAIRFGLPNEQFF.

This clone was counted a single time. The gene calls are TRBV7-9 and TRBJ2-7; D possibly corresponds to TRBD2 (6 bases). Germline CDR1 is SEHNR and CDR2 is FQNEAQ (reference sequence). Trimming left V 1 base short and J 0 bases short, with 10 bases between. This CDR3 has 15 amino acids. The DNA of the CDR3 is TGTGCCAGCAGCTTAGTGGAGGGCAGCTCCTACGAGCAGTACTTC. Translated, it gives CASSLVEGSSYEQYF.

The chain is built from TRBV7-6 and TRBJ1-5; no clear D gene. CDR1 is SGHVS and CDR2 is FNYEAQ in the germline V gene. V shed 5 bases and J shed 7 bases, with 15 bases lying between them. The CDR3 runs to 14 residues. The CDR3 is CASSPSTGEQPQHF. For the CDR3, the DNA is TGTGCCAGCAGCCCCTCAACGGGTGAGCAGCCCCAGCATTTT.

This clone was found once. The rearrangement uses TRBV4-2 and TRBJ1-2; D might be TRBD1 (6 bases). This CDR3 has 14 amino acids. The V gene's germline CDR1 is LGHNA and CDR2 YNFKEQ. Trimming removed 4 bases from V and 4 bases from J, with 13 bases in between. CDR3 coding DNA: TGTGCCAGCAGCCCCTCAGGACAGAGCTATGGCTACACCTTC. Its protein is CASSPSGQSYGYTF.

The J gene is TRBJ1-1, the V gene TRBV7-9; D unresolved. V lost 5 bases and J lost 6, with 16 bases in between. The CDR3 sequence is 14 residues long. From germline, CDR1 is SEHNR and CDR2 FQNEAQ (reference sequence). CDR3 amino acids: CASSPTAGISEAFF. The CDR3 nucleotides read TGTGCCAGCAGCCCCACTGCGGGTATCTCTGAAGCTTTCTTT. The full variable domain, with the rest looked up from reference TRBV7-9 and TRBJ1-1, is DTGVSQNPRHKITKRGQNVTFRCDPISEHNRLYWYRQTLGQGPEFLTYFQNEAQLEKSRLLSDRFSAERPKGSFSTLEIQRTEQGDSAMYLCASSPTAGISEAFFGQGTRLTVV.

The chain joins TRBV7-3 to TRBJ1-1; no firm D call. In germline, CDR1 is SGHTA, CDR2 FQGTGA. This CDR3 comprises 13 residues. Trimming cost V 1 base and J 5 bases, with 8 bases left between them. DNA of the CDR3: TGTGCCAGCAGCTTAAACGGGTGGACTGAAGCTTTCTTT. This encodes CASSLNGWTEAFF.

The chain combines TRBV7-2 with TRBJ2-7; D ambiguous. V lost 2 bases and J lost 0, with 11 bases in between. The germline V gene has CDR1 SGHTA and CDR2 FQGNSA. The CDR3 covers 15 residues. The CDR3 protein is CASSLPYLSSYEQYF. The CDR3 nucleotides are TGTGCCAGCAGCTTACCTTATTTGAGCTCCTACGAGCAGTACTTC.

The rearrangement uses TRBV5-1 and TRBJ1-3; D unclear. CDR3 length: 15 residues. V was clipped by 5 bases and J by 0 bases, with 12 bases between them. CDR1 and CDR2 from the germline V gene are SGHRS and YFSETQ. The CDR3 loop is CASREDTNSGNTIYF. The DNA of the CDR3 is TGCGCCAGCAGAGAAGACACCAACTCTGGAAACACCATATATTTT.

This clone has a handful of counts. The CDR3 protein is CASNGQDSGDTEAFF. The CDR3 DNA is TGTGCCAGCAATGGACAGGACTCAGGGGACACTGAAGCTTTCTTT. The chain has TRBV6-5 and TRBJ1-1; TRBD1 matches at 7 bases. Per the germline V gene, CDR1 is MNHEY and CDR2 is SVGAGI. This CDR3 is built from 15 residues. V shed 7 bases, J shed 3 bases, and the junction held 11 bases outside the gene matches.

The chain employs TRBV7-9 and TRBJ2-7; D perhaps matches TRBD1 (5 bases). This CDR3 comprises 13 residues. Germline V gene lookup returns CDR1 SEHNR and CDR2 FQNEAQ (reference sequence). V was trimmed by 3 bases and J by 4 bases, leaving 10 bases between them. The CDR3 sequence is CASSFDSQYEQYF. The DNA of the CDR3 is TGTGCCAGCAGCTTCGACAGCCAATACGAGCAGTACTTC.

The V gene is TRBV29-1, the J gene TRBJ2-1; 7 bases fit TRBD1. Germline V lookup: CDR1 SQVTM, CDR2 ANQGSEA. This CDR3 has 16 amino acids. J gave up 2 bases and V 7 bases, and 14 bases lay outside the gene matches. The CDR3 is CSATELRGRTYNEQFF. The CDR3 DNA reads as TGCAGCGCTACCGAGCTGAGGGGGCGTACCTACAATGAGCAGTTCTTC.

The rearrangement links TRBV29-1 to TRBJ2-1; TRBD2 matches at 10 bases. This CDR3 is 14 amino acids long. The germline V gene has CDR1 SQVTM and CDR2 ANQGSEA. J lost 2 bases, V lost 6 bases, and 4 bases had no gene match. The CDR3 region is CSVISGGTYNEQFF. The CDR3, as DNA: TGCAGCGTCATTAGCGGGGGGACCTACAATGAGCAGTTCTTC.